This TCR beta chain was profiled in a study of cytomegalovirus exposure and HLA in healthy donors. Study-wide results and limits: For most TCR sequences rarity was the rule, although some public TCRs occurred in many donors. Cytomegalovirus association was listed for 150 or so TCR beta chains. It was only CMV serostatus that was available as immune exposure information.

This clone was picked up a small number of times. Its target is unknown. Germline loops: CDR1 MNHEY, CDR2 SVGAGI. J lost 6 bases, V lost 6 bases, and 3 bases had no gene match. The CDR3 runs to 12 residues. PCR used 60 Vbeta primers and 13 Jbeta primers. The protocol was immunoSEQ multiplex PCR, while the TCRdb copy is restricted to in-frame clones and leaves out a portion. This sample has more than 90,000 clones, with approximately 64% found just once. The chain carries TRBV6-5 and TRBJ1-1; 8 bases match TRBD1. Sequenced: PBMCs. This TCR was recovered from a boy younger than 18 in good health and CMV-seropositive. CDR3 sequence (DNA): TGTGCCAGCAGCCGACAGGGGTCTGAAGCTTTCTTT. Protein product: CASSRQGSEAFF.